This T cell receptor (beta chain) was observed in a study of Graves' ophthalmopathy and Graves' hyperthyroidism. This clonotype was counted many times. Germline CDR1 reads SEHNR; CDR2 reads FQNEAQ (reference sequence). V gave up 2 bases and J gave up 6 bases, with 11 bases separating them. This CDR3 spans 13 amino acids. RNA transcripts yielded amplified TCR beta CDR3 regions. A first-round RT-PCR used HTBI primers, followed by a second-round multiplex PCR. TCRdb called the multiplex PCR reads again in MiXCR, with one record for every CDR3 protein. The data show 350,000 to 450,000 distinct CDR3 sequences, about 17% seen once.

This TCR came from a woman younger than 35 with Graves' ophthalmopathy. V gene TRBV7-9 combines with J gene TRBJ2-7; no reliable D call. Sample: peripheral blood. Here the CDR3 reads CASSLTTLSEQYF. Written as DNA, the CDR3 is TGTGCCAGCAGCTTAACGACACTCTCCGAGCAGTACTTC.